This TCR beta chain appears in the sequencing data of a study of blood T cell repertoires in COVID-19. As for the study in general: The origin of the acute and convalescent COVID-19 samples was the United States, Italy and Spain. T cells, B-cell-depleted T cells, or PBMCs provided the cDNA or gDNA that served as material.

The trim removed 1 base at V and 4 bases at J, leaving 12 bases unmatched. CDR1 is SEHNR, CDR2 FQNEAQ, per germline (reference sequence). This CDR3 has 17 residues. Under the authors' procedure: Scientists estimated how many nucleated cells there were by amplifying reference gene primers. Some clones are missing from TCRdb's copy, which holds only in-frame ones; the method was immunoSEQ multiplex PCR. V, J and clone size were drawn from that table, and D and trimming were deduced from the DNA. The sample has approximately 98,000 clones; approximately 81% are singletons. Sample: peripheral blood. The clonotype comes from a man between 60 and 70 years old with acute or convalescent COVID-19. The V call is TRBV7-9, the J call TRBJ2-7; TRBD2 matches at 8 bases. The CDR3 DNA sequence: TGTGCCAGCAGCTTAGTTCCCCCGGGACTAGTAGAATACGAGCAGTACTTC. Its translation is CASSLVPPGLVEYEQYF. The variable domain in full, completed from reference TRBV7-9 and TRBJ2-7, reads DTGVSQNPRHKITKRGQNVTFRCDPISEHNRLYWYRQTLGQGPEFLTYFQNEAQLEKSRLLSDRFSAERPKGSFSTLEIQRTEQGDSAMYLCASSLVPPGLVEYEQYFGPGTRLTVT.